This record looks at one T cell receptor (beta chain) sequence and its context. The data were taken from a study of blood T cell repertoires in COVID-19. Original handling: Reference gene primer amplification gave estimated nucleated cell counts. This table comes from immunoSEQ multiplex PCR, and its TCRdb copy is limited to in-frame clones, with some not included. That table supplies the V and J calls and clone size; D and trimming were determined from the DNA. The sample consists of about 270,000 clones, roughly 88% of them appearing once. The J segment lost 2 bases and the V segment lost 2 bases, leaving 3 bases of the junction unmatched. Germline values: CDR1 SGDLS, CDR2 YYNGEE. This CDR3 contains 15 residues.

Material for sequencing was peripheral blood. This chain links TRBV9 with TRBJ2-7, with 11 nucleotides matching TRBD1. The TCR originated in a woman in her seventies with acute or convalescent COVID-19. The CDR3 DNA is TGTGCCAGCAGCGTCCGGGACAGGGGGACCTACGAGCAGTACTTC. Amino acids: CASSVRDRGTYEQYF.